The 26 T cell receptor beta chains in this list originate from one sample, sequenced in a study of T cell responses to AZD1222 COVID-19 vaccine. Sequencing was performed with immunoSEQ multiplex PCR; in TCRdb, only in-frame clones are kept and a portion is missing. The data hold tens of thousands of clones, with roughly four fifths observed a single time. This specimen consisted of peripheral blood, obtained on day 0 of AZD1222 vaccination. These receptors all stem from an adult in good health.

The chain combines TRBV12-3 or TRBV12-4 with TRBJ1-2; unclear D gene. V shed 3 bases and J shed 4 bases, with 9 bases lying between them. The CDR3 loop spans 13 amino acids. CDR3 sequence (DNA): TGTGCCAGCAGTTTCGCAGGAGTCTATGGCTACACCTTC. As protein: CASSFAGVYGYTF.

Written as DNA, the CDR3 is TGTGCCAGCAGCGAGGGACACCGTAATGAAAAACTGTTTTTT. As protein: CASSEGHRNEKLFF. The chain carries TRBV9 and TRBJ1-4; possible D gene TRBD1, 6 bases. The germline V gene encodes CDR1 SGDLS and CDR2 YYNGEE. This CDR3 contains 14 residues. Deletions cut 3 bases from V and 4 bases from J, with 10 bases between. Full variable domain (rest looked up from reference TRBV9 and TRBJ1-4): DSGVTQTPKHLITATGQRVTLRCSPRSGDLSVYWYQQSLDQGLQFLIQYYNGEERAKGNILERFSAQQFPDLHSELNLSSLELGDSALYFCASSEGHRNEKLFFGSGTQLSVL.

This clone appeared a few times. V usage is TRBV3-1 (or the pseudogene TRBV3-2) and J usage is TRBJ1-5; D gene ambiguous. Germline V gives CDR1 LGHDT, CDR2 YNNKEL (reference sequence). CDR3 size: 15 residues. V shed 0 bases and J shed 6 bases, with 12 bases lying between them. CDR3 bases: TGTGCCAGCAGCCAAGATCTGGGAGGATCTCAGCCCCAGCATTTT. The encoded protein is CASSQDLGGSQPQHF.

The rearrangement joins TRBV7-9 to TRBJ2-6; D gene unclear. The CDR3 consists of 14 residues. In germline, CDR1 is SEHNR, CDR2 FQNEAQ (reference sequence). Trimming shortened V by 4 bases and J by 3 bases, and 7 bases separated the two germline ends. The DNA for the CDR3 is TGTGCCAGCAGCTCTGGGGTTGGGGCCAACGTCCTGACTTTC. Translated: CASSSGVGANVLTF.

V and J are TRBV6-2 or TRBV6-3 and TRBJ1-5; weak D call: TRBD1 (5 bases). The V and J ends lost 4 bases and 2 bases respectively, with 12 bases between them. Germline assignment: CDR1 MNHEY and CDR2 SVGEGT. The CDR3 is 15 amino acids. CDR3 in DNA: TGTGCCAGCAGTTGGGGGGTAGGTGGCAATCAGCCCCAGCATTTT. It is translated as CASSWGVGGNQPQHF.

The chain has TRBV4-1 and TRBJ1-5; 7 bases line up with TRBD1. Germline CDR1 and CDR2: MGHRA and YSYEKL. This CDR3 region has 13 residues. The V gene end was trimmed by 5 bases and the J gene end by 6 bases; junction bases not matched to a gene: 4. The CDR3 DNA sequence: TGCGCCAGCAGCACAGACAGGGCTCAGCCCCAGCATTTT. This translates into CASSTDRAQPQHF.

The V call is TRBV12-3 or TRBV12-4, the J call TRBJ2-5; a weak D match, TRBD2 (5 bases). V was cut by 2 bases and J by 5 bases, with 9 bases left in between. The CDR3 runs 13 residues. The CDR3 coding sequence is TGTGCCAGCAGTTTACGAGGGTCGGAGACCCAGTACTTC. As protein: CASSLRGSETQYF.

The chain carries TRBV7-2 and TRBJ1-4; the D gene is possibly TRBD1 (5 bases). Germline CDR1 SGHTA, CDR2 FQGNSA. The CDR3 totals 13 residues. V was shortened by 1 base and J by 7 bases, with 7 bases between the two germline ends. CDR3 coding DNA: TGTGCCAGCAGCTTAGGGGGGATTGAAAAACTGTTTTTT. It is translated as CASSLGGIEKLFF.

The gene calls are TRBV28 and TRBJ2-3, with D perhaps matching TRBD1 (6 bases). The germline CDR1 and CDR2 sequences are MDHEN and SYDVKM. The CDR3 runs 16 residues. V lost 5 bases to trimming and J lost 0 bases, with 15 bases between them. This CDR3 is CASSLAPGDSTDTQYF. The CDR3, as DNA: TGTGCCAGCAGTCTAGCCCCAGGGGACAGCACAGATACGCAGTATTTT. Together with reference TRBV28 and TRBJ2-3, the CDR3 gives the full variable domain: DVKVTQSSRYLVKRTGEKVFLECVQDMDHENMFWYRQDPGLGLRLIYFSYDVKMKEKGDIPEGYSVSREKKERFSLILESASTNQTSMYLCASSLAPGDSTDTQYFGPGTRLTVL.

The chain joins TRBV28 to TRBJ1-5; D gene uncertain. Germline V gene sequence: CDR1 MDHEN, CDR2 SYDVKM. This CDR3 is built from 12 residues. V dropped 6 bases and J dropped 6 bases, with 9 bases sitting between them. The CDR3: CASSPDGQPQHF. Written as DNA, the CDR3 is TGTGCCAGCAGCCCGGATGGTCAGCCCCAGCATTTT.

This clone was picked up one time. This chain links TRBV5-4 with TRBJ2-7, with D maybe TRBD2 (5 bases). Trimming left V 4 bases short and J 3 bases short, with 8 bases between. Germline V gene lookup returns CDR1 SGHNT and CDR2 YYREEE (reference sequence). The CDR3 spans 12 residues. CDR3 protein: CASSQGLYEQYF. In DNA form, the CDR3 reads TGTGCCAGCAGCCAAGGACTCTACGAGCAGTACTTC.

The chain has TRBV6-5 and TRBJ2-5, with TRBD1 matching over 8 bases. Germline values: CDR1 MNHEY, CDR2 SVGAGI. V shed 5 bases and J 5 bases; nucleotides not matched to a gene: 7. There are 14 residues in the CDR3. As DNA, the CDR3 is TGTGCCAGCAGTCGAAGACAGGGGTGGGAGACCCAGTACTTC. This codes for CASSRRQGWETQYF.

The gene calls are TRBV28 and TRBJ2-2; D unclear. This CDR3 comprises 13 residues. V shed 6 bases and J shed 3 bases, with 8 bases lying between them. Germline loops: CDR1 MDHEN, CDR2 SYDVKM. The CDR3 reads CASSPIDTGELFF. CDR3 bases: TGTGCCAGCAGCCCGATAGACACCGGGGAGCTGTTTTTT. The whole variable domain, filled in from reference TRBV28 and TRBJ2-2, reads DVKVTQSSRYLVKRTGEKVFLECVQDMDHENMFWYRQDPGLGLRLIYFSYDVKMKEKGDIPEGYSVSREKKERFSLILESASTNQTSMYLCASSPIDTGELFFGEGSRLTVL.

V is TRBV29-1 and J is TRBJ1-2; TRBD1 agrees at 7 bases. V trimming: 8 bases; J trimming: 2 bases; junction bases outside the gene matches: 14. The CDR3 loop spans 15 amino acids. The germline V gene encodes CDR1 SQVTM and CDR2 ANQGSEA. The CDR3 DNA reads as TGCAGCACCACCCGGGCTGGCAGGGGGAACTATGGCTACACCTTC. It is translated as CSTTRAGRGNYGYTF.

V usage is TRBV30 and J usage is TRBJ2-7; the match to TRBD1 covers 7 bases. With 5 bases clipped from V and 9 bases from J, the junction kept 16 bases outside the gene matches. Looked up from germline, CDR1 is GTSNPN and CDR2 is SVGIG (reference sequence). There are 14 residues in the CDR3. CDR3 in amino acids: CAWAARRQGWRQYF. The CDR3 DNA reads TGTGCCTGGGCGGCCCGCAGACAGGGATGGCGGCAGTACTTC.

The V call is TRBV6-5, the J call TRBJ1-3, with D tentatively TRBD1 (6 bases). The CDR3 is 15 amino acids. Germline loops: CDR1 MNHEY, CDR2 SVGAGI. V lost 1 base to trimming and J lost 4 bases, with 11 bases between them. CDR3 bases: TGTGCCAGCAGTTACTTGGGGGGCGCCGGAAACACCATATATTTT. Encoded protein: CASSYLGGAGNTIYF.

Of note for this clone: The junction departs from the called germline gene at one end, perhaps through a read error. V gene TRBV9 combines with J gene TRBJ2-7; 7 positions match TRBD2. Germline V gene lookup returns CDR1 SGDLS and CDR2 YYNGEE. The CDR3 extends over 15 amino acids. Written as DNA, the CDR3 is TGTGCCAGCAGTGTAGCGTCTCAGTCGGGAGGCGAGCAGTACTTC. As protein: CASSVASQSGGEQYF.

The chain recombines TRBV6-5 with TRBJ1-1; D might be TRBD1 (5 bases). CDR1 and CDR2 from the germline V gene are MNHEY and SVGAGI. V shed 6 bases and J shed 1 base, with 9 bases lying between them. This CDR3 contains 13 residues. Here the CDR3 reads CASRHGGNTEAFF. Written as DNA, the CDR3 is TGTGCCAGCAGACACGGGGGGAACACTGAAGCTTTCTTT.

The V gene is TRBV7-2, the J gene TRBJ1-6; the D is unclear. Germline CDR1 reads SGHTA; CDR2 reads FQGNSA. This CDR3 spans 18 amino acids. V shed 3 bases and J shed 4 bases, with 19 bases lying between them. This CDR3 reads CASSFITSSQRYNSPLHF. In DNA, the CDR3 is TGTGCCAGCAGCTTTATAACCTCTTCCCAGAGATATAATTCACCCCTCCACTTT.

The genes are TRBV27 and TRBJ2-7; D not resolved. Trimming left V 5 bases short and J 0 bases short, with 11 bases between. CDR1 is MNHEY and CDR2 is SMNVEV in the germline V gene (reference sequence). The CDR3 extends over 14 amino acids. DNA for the CDR3: TGTGCCAGCAGTCTACTCAGGAGCTCCTACGAGCAGTACTTC. This gives the protein CASSLLRSSYEQYF.

The chain carries TRBV5-1 and TRBJ1-5; 8 bases fit TRBD1. Germline loops: CDR1 SGHRS, CDR2 YFSETQ. This CDR3 has 14 residues. V was clipped by 0 bases and J by 8 bases; unmatched bases: 4. The CDR3: CASSLGQGLEPQHF. Written as DNA, the CDR3 is TGCGCCAGCAGCTTGGGACAGGGGTTGGAGCCCCAGCATTTT.

The chain employs TRBV6-4 and TRBJ2-3, with 13 bases fitting TRBD2. The CDR3 is 17 residues long. The V segment lost 3 bases and the J segment 6 bases; nucleotides outside the gene matches: 9. Germline V gene sequence: CDR1 MRHNA, CDR2 SNTAGT. CDR3 region: CASSESWTSGGVDTQYF. The CDR3 DNA reads as TGTGCCAGCAGTGAGAGTTGGACTAGCGGGGGTGTGGATACGCAGTATTTT.

This CDR3 is CASSEGRASTDTQYF. CDR3 DNA: TGCGCCAGCAGTGAGGGGAGGGCGAGCACAGATACGCAGTATTTT. The V call is TRBV10-1, the J call TRBJ2-3, with 7 bases that match TRBD2. Germline V gives CDR1 WNHNN, CDR2 SYGVQD (reference sequence). V was clipped by 2 bases and J by 0 bases; unmatched bases: 2. CDR3 length: 15 amino acids.

V and J are TRBV6-6 and TRBJ2-1; 8 bases agree with TRBD1. J gave up 8 bases and V 0 bases, and 0 bases lay outside the gene matches. The CDR3 is made up of 13 amino acids. Germline assignment: CDR1 MNHNY and CDR2 SVGAGI (reference sequence). Here the CDR3 reads CASSYSTGDEQFF. The CDR3 region has the DNA TGTGCCAGCAGTTACTCGACAGGGGATGAGCAGTTCTTC.

The CDR3 region is CASSPPSGANVLTF. Here the CDR3 DNA reads TGTGCCAGCTCACCACCATCTGGGGCCAACGTCCTGACTTTC. V is TRBV18 and J is TRBJ2-6, with unresolved D. CDR1 and CDR2 (germline): KGHSH, LQKENI. The V gene lost 0 bases and the J gene lost 1 base, with 1 base spanning the gap. The CDR3 has 14 amino acids.

The rearrangement links TRBV5-1 to TRBJ2-3, with unresolved D. V gave up 3 bases and J gave up 6 bases, with 11 bases separating them. The CDR3 covers 13 residues. Germline-derived CDR1 and CDR2 are SGHRS and YFSETQ. DNA of the CDR3: TGCGCCAGCAGCTCTGGGTCTGTGGATACGCAGTATTTT. This sequence encodes CASSSGSVDTQYF. The full variable domain, in which reference TRBV5-1 and TRBJ2-3 provide the parts outside the CDR3, is KAGVTQTPRYLIKTRGQQVTLSCSPISGHRSVSWYQQTPGQGLQFLFEYFSETQRNKGNFPGRFSGRQFSNSRSEMNVSTLELGDSALYLCASSSGSVDTQYFGPGTRLTVL.